Given below is one T cell receptor (beta chain) in context. The antigen is undetermined. This entry comes from a study of CD8+CD57+ T cells in acquired aplastic anemia. Overall study context: CD4+ and CD8+ cells, once sorted, gave DNA averaging approximately 3 ug. Study results and caveats: Around 30 sequences, all CD8+ CDR3, were shared between patients and controls.

V lost 0 bases, J lost 9 bases, and 9 bases lay in between. CDR1 is SGHRS, CDR2 YFSETQ, per germline. The CDR3 length is 12 residues. Investigators profiled TCR beta VDJ and CDR3 from genomic DNA template. MiXCR, run by TCRdb on the reads, gives a single entry per CDR3 protein. Among about 190,000 distinct CDR3 sequences listed, 64% were seen once. The sequencing sample was made of sorted CD4+, CD8+, or CD8+CD57+ T cells (not recorded which) from PBMCs. The receptor was derived from a human donor with severe aplastic anemia or a healthy control (not recorded which). The chain joins TRBV5-1 to TRBJ1-1; tentatively, D is TRBD1 (6 bases). The CDR3 reads CASSLDRVQAFF. CDR3 sequence (DNA): TGCGCCAGCAGCTTGGACAGGGTTCAAGCTTTCTTT. Drawing the rest from reference TRBV5-1 and TRBJ1-1, the complete variable domain is KAGVTQTPRYLIKTRGQQVTLSCSPISGHRSVSWYQQTPGQGLQFLFEYFSETQRNKGNFPGRFSGRQFSNSRSEMNVSTLELGDSALYLCASSLDRVQAFFGQGTRLTVV.